This T cell receptor beta chain was obtained from a study of blood T cell repertoires in COVID-19. Study-wide context: Whether acute or convalescent, the COVID-19 samples came from the United States, Italy and Spain.

This clone was seen a single time. V lost 8 bases, J lost 2 bases, and 16 bases lay in between. This CDR3 contains 15 residues. CDR1 is LNHNV and CDR2 is YYDKDF in the germline V gene (reference sequence). Per the original methods: By means of reference gene primer amplification, nucleated cell counts were estimated. Sequencing was performed with immunoSEQ multiplex PCR; in TCRdb, only in-frame clones are kept and a portion is missing. The V and J calls and the clone size are those of that table, but D and trimming were determined from the DNA. The table has fewer than 250,000 clones, about four fifths seen once. Clinical histories supplied by participants themselves formed the basis of cohort assignment.

This TCR derives from a woman in her twenties or thirties who had recovered from COVID-19. Sequenced input: PBMCs or T cells enriched from blood (not recorded which). The rearrangement links TRBV15 to TRBJ1-3; tentatively, D is TRBD1 (6 bases). In DNA form, the CDR3 reads TGTGCCACCGGGCTAAGGAGGACAGCTGGAAACACCATATATTTT. Translation: CATGLRRTAGNTIYF.